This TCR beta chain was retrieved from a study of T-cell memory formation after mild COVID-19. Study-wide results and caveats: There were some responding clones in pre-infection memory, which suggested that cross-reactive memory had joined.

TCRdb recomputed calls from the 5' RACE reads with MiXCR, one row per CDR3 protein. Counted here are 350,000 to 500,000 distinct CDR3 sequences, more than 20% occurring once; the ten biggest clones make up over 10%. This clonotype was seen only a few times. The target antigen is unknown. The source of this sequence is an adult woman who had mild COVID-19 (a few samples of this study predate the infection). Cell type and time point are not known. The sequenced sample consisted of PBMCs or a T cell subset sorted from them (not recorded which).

Written as DNA, the CDR3 is TGTGCCATCAGTGCTATGCTGAACACTGAAGCTTTCTTT. Translated, it gives CAISAMLNTEAFF. This chain uses TRBV10-3 with TRBJ1-1; D gene uncertain. Trimming removed 4 bases from V and 0 bases from J, with 6 bases in between. The CDR3 is 13 amino acids. CDR1 is ENHRY, CDR2 SYGVKD, per germline.